These 3 T cell receptor beta chains originate from one sample sequenced in a study of blood T cells in healthy people across ages. The use of a sample-barcoded 5' primer and a J-beta primer mix characterized a second PCR of 7 to 11 cycles. TCRdb re-analysed the 5' RACE reads in MiXCR, keeping a single row per CDR3 protein. The sample lists 790,000 or so distinct CDR3 sequences, more than 35% seen once, with approximately 18% in the top ten. Sequencing input: blood. The source is a man of 80 years or more in good health.

The chain uses TRBV12-3 or TRBV12-4 and TRBJ2-4; 9 bases match TRBD2. The J call may be faulty, since TRBJ2-5 better matches the DNA end. This CDR3 contains 17 residues. The CDR3 DNA reads TGTGCCAGCAGTCAGGATATAGTAGCGGGAGTACCAGAGACCCAGTACTTC. This translates into CASSQDIVAGVPETQYF.

This clonotype was seen more than once but under ten times. The chain combines TRBV4-3 with TRBJ2-3; 8 nucleotides line up with TRBD2. J gave up 6 bases and V 0 bases, and 14 bases lay outside the gene matches. Germline V gene lookup returns CDR1 LGHNA and CDR2 YSLEER. The CDR3 is 18 amino acids. The DNA of the CDR3 is TGCGCCAGCAGCCAAGATCAGGTTAGCGGGACCCTGACGGATACGCAGTATTTT. This encodes CASSQDQVSGTLTDTQYF.

This chain's CDR3 is CASTDSGGYNEQYF. CDR3 nucleotides: TGTGCCAGCACCGACTCTGGGGGCTACAATGAGCAGTACTTC. The chain joins TRBV12-3 or TRBV12-4 to TRBJ2-1; possibly TRBD1 for D (6 bases). The DNA matches TRBJ2-7 better at its end, which makes the J call doubtful. This CDR3 contains 14 residues.